The 13 T cell receptor beta chains reported below all come from one sample, sequenced in a study of T cells after yellow fever vaccination. MiXCR, applied by TCRdb to the 5' RACE reads, yields one record per CDR3 protein. The sample yields about 300,000 distinct CDR3 sequences, under 9% seen once. The input for sequencing was CD4+ T cells sorted from PBMCs, taken 5 days after the yellow fever booster vaccination. The source is a man between 18 and 35 years old who received the YFV17D yellow fever vaccine.

This clonotype was seen only a few times. The rearrangement links TRBV15 to TRBJ2-7, with 9 bases that match TRBD1. The ends lost 8 bases at V and 5 bases at J; junction bases unmatched: 13. This CDR3 region has 15 residues. Per germline, CDR1 LNHNV and CDR2 YYDKDF (reference sequence). Here the CDR3 reads CATRGKGQGSNEQYF. For the CDR3, the DNA is TGTGCCACCCGAGGAAAGGGACAGGGTTCCAACGAGCAGTACTTC.

V usage is TRBV20-1 and J usage is TRBJ1-2; D perhaps matches TRBD1 (5 bases). CDR1 and CDR2 (germline): DFQATT, SNEGSKA (reference sequence). Trimming stripped 5 bases from V and 8 bases from J, with 21 bases between. The CDR3 is 14 amino acids. CDR3 DNA: TGCAGTGCTCCCTTCGGACACCCCGAGGGCGGCTACACCTTC. Residues: CSAPFGHPEGGYTF.

V and J are TRBV6-5 and TRBJ1-2; tentative D call: TRBD1 (5 bases). Germline V lookup: CDR1 MNHEY, CDR2 SVGAGI. V lost 2 bases and J lost 2, with 9 bases in between. This CDR3 region has 14 residues. CDR3 amino acids: CASSYRQGNYGYTF. The CDR3 nucleotides are TGTGCCAGCAGTTACCGGCAGGGAAACTATGGCTACACCTTC.

J is TRBJ2-5 and V is TRBV5-1; 15 bases agree with TRBD2. CDR3 length: 17 amino acids. V gave up 3 bases and J gave up 5 bases; unmatched junction bases: 8. Germline CDR1 is SGHRS and CDR2 is YFSETQ. The CDR3 loop is CASSSGLAGGPWETQYF. Here the CDR3 DNA reads TGCGCCAGCAGCTCTGGACTAGCGGGGGGGCCATGGGAGACCCAGTACTTC. The variable domain in full, completed from reference TRBV5-1 and TRBJ2-5, reads KAGVTQTPRYLIKTRGQQVTLSCSPISGHRSVSWYQQTPGQGLQFLFEYFSETQRNKGNFPGRFSGRQFSNSRSEMNVSTLELGDSALYLCASSSGLAGGPWETQYFGPGTRLLVL.

Here the CDR3 reads CASSSGGNEQFF. The CDR3, as DNA: TGTGCCAGCAGCTCAGGGGGCAATGAGCAGTTCTTC. The chain carries TRBV3-1 and TRBJ2-1; TRBD1 matches at 7 bases. Unmatched junction bases numbered 1, after V lost 5 bases and J lost 6 bases. Germline loops: CDR1 LGHDT, CDR2 YNNKEL (reference sequence). The CDR3 sequence is 12 residues long.

This clonotype occurred many times. The chain uses TRBV10-3 and TRBJ2-3, with D possibly TRBD1 on 6 matching bases. Germline loops: CDR1 ENHRY, CDR2 SYGVKD. The CDR3 runs 14 residues. V lost 6 bases, J lost 0 bases, and 10 bases lay in between. The CDR3 spells CAIRVDSSTDTQYF. The DNA for the CDR3 is TGTGCCATCAGAGTGGACAGTAGCACAGATACGCAGTATTTT.

In this sample, this clonotype turned up a few times. The rearrangement links TRBV5-1 to TRBJ2-2, with TRBD2 identical over 8 bases. Germline values: CDR1 SGHRS, CDR2 YFSETQ. The CDR3 runs 15 residues. The V and J ends lost 3 bases and 0 bases, in that order; junction bases with no gene match: 1. The CDR3 sequence is CASSSGLANTGELFF. The DNA for the CDR3 is TGCGCCAGCAGCTCGGGACTAGCGAACACCGGGGAGCTGTTTTTT. Full variable domain (outside the CDR3, taken from reference TRBV5-1 and TRBJ2-2): KAGVTQTPRYLIKTRGQQVTLSCSPISGHRSVSWYQQTPGQGLQFLFEYFSETQRNKGNFPGRFSGRQFSNSRSEMNVSTLELGDSALYLCASSSGLANTGELFFGEGSRLTVL.

This clonotype appeared a few times. This chain uses TRBV3-1 with TRBJ2-5, with 7 bases lining up with TRBD1. After removal of 8 bases from V and 5 bases from J, the junction contained 5 bases not matched to a gene. Germline V CDR1 and CDR2: LGHDT, YNNKEL (reference sequence). There are 12 residues in the CDR3. The CDR3 bases are TGTGCCAGCCTAACCAGGGGGGAGACCCAGTACTTC. It translates to CASLTRGETQYF.

This clonotype occurred many times. The chain recombines TRBV12-3 or TRBV12-4 with TRBJ2-1; 7 bases are a match to TRBD1. This CDR3 contains 14 residues. Trimming cost V 8 bases and J 9 bases; bases outside gene matches: 13. The CDR3 spells CASGPTGPGIEQFF. DNA of the CDR3: TGTGCCAGCGGTCCGACAGGGCCCGGGATTGAGCAGTTCTTC.

This clonotype was detected only a few times. CDR3 nucleotides: TGTGCCAGTAGTATCAGGGCGAACACTGAAGCTTTCTTT. The encoded protein is CASSIRANTEAFF. The gene calls are TRBV19 and TRBJ1-1, with D possibly matching TRBD1 (5 bases). This CDR3 region has 13 residues. Deletions cut 3 bases from V and 1 base from J, with 6 bases between. Germline values: CDR1 LNHDA, CDR2 SQIVND (reference sequence). Looking up the rest from reference TRBV19 and TRBJ1-1 gives the full variable domain: DGGITQSPKYLFRKEGQNVTLSCEQNLNHDAMYWYRQDPGQGLRLIYYSQIVNDFQKGDIAEGYSVSREKKESFPLTVTSAQKNPTAFYLCASSIRANTEAFFGQGTRLTVV.

As DNA, the CDR3 is TGTGCCAGTAGTATACGGCCACCCTTTAATGAAAAACTGTTTTTT. This translates into CASSIRPPFNEKLFF. The genes are TRBV19 and TRBJ1-4; D is unclear. The CDR3 loop spans 15 amino acids. The germline CDR1 and CDR2 sequences are LNHDA and SQIVND (reference sequence). Trimming removed 2 bases from V and 4 bases from J, with 11 bases in between.

This clonotype was seen only a few times. The chain recombines TRBV24-1 with TRBJ2-3; TRBD2 is a possible D gene (7 bases). CDR3 length: 14 amino acids. Germline V gene sequence: CDR1 KGHDR, CDR2 SFDVKD. V was pared by 5 bases and J by 1 base, with 9 bases between. The CDR3 region has the DNA TGTGCCACCAGTGTGCGGGGGCGCACAGATACGCAGTATTTT. Translation gives CATSVRGRTDTQYF.

The sample holds a few counts of this clonotype. The chain uses TRBV6-5 and TRBJ1-1, with D possibly TRBD1 on 6 matching bases. Germline loops: CDR1 MNHEY, CDR2 SVGAGI. The CDR3 has 14 amino acids. V was trimmed by 7 bases and J by 6 bases, leaving 18 bases between them. The CDR3 DNA reads TGTGCCAGCACCCAATGGAAAGGGGGGGCTGAAGCTTTCTTT. Amino acids: CASTQWKGGAEAFF.